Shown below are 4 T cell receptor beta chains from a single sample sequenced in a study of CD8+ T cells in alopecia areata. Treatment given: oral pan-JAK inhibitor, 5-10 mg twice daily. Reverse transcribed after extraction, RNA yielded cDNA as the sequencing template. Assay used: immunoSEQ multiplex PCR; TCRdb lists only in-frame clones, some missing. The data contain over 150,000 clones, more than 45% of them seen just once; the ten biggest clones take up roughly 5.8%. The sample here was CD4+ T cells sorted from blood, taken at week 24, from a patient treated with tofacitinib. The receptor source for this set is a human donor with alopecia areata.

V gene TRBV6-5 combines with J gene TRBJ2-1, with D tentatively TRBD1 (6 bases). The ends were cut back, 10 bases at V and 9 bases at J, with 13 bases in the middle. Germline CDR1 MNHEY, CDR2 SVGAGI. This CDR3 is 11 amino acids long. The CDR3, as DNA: TGTGCCACAGACAGGCAGGGTGAGCAGTTCTTC. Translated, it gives CATDRQGEQFF.

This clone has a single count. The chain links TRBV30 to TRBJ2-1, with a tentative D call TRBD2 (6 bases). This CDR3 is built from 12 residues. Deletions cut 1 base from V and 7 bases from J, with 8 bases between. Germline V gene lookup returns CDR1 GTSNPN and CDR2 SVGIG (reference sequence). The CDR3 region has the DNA TGTGCCTGGAGTGCTGGACTAAATGAGCAGTTCTTC. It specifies CAWSAGLNEQFF.

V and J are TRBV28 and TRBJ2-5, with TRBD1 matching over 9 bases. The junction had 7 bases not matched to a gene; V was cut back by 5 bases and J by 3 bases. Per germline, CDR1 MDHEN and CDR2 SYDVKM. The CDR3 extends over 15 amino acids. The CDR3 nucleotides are TGTGCCAGCAGTCGACAGGGGGAACTGGAAGAGACCCAGTACTTC. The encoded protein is CASSRQGELEETQYF.

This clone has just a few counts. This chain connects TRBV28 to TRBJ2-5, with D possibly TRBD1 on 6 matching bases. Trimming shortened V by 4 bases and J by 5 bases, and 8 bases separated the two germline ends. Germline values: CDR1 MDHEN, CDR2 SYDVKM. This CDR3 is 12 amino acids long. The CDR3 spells CASSWGRETQYF. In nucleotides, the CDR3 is TGTGCCAGCAGTTGGGGGCGGGAGACCCAGTACTTC.